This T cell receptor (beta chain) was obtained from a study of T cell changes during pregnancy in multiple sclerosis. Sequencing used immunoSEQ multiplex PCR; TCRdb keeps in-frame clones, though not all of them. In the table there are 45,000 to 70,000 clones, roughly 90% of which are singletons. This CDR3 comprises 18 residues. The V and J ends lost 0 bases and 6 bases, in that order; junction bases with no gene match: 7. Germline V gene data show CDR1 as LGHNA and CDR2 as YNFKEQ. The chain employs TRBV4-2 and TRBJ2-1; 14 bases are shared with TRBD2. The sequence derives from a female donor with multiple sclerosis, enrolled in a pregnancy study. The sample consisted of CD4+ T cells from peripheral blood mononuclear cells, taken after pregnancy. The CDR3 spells CASSQDPSTSGGVNEQFF. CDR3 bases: TGTGCCAGCAGCCAAGATCCTTCGACTAGCGGGGGGGTCAATGAGCAGTTCTTC.